Sequencing of this T cell receptor (beta chain) was carried out in a study of cytomegalovirus exposure and HLA in healthy donors. PCR employed 60 Vbeta and 13 Jbeta primers. Assay used: immunoSEQ multiplex PCR; TCRdb lists only in-frame clones, some missing. The sample contains under 150,000 clones, 65% to 85% of which appear only once. General study points: Later analysis demonstrated an association between a missense DCLRE1C variant and TCR beta V- and J-gene trimming.

As concerns this clone: As yet, its antigen is unknown.

The sequencing input was PBMCs. The clonotype comes from a woman in her thirties or forties in good health and CMV-seronegative.

The CDR3 sequence: CASSLGEDTQYF. CDR3 coding DNA: TGCGCCAGCAGCCTGGGTGAGGATACGCAGTATTTT. V is TRBV5-1 and J is TRBJ2-3; D unresolved. The CDR3 loop spans 12 amino acids. Looked up from germline, CDR1 is SGHRS and CDR2 is YFSETQ. V lost 4 bases, J lost 6 bases, and 9 bases lay in between.